Sequencing of this T cell receptor beta chain was carried out in a study of PD-L1 blockade in urothelial cancer. Study in general: Individuals in the cohort had been given 0 to 3 earlier chemotherapy regimens. The study found a median of around 1,500 T cells in tumor samples.

Method: immunoSEQ multiplex PCR; TCRdb's copy keeps in-frame clones and lacks some. The sample has about 35,000 clones; more than 35% are singletons. V was clipped by 6 bases and J by 2 bases, with 12 bases between them. The CDR3 has 13 amino acids. Germline CDR1 reads SQVTM; CDR2 reads ANQGSEA. The TCR sequence derives from a man in his sixties with urothelial cancer. The V and J genes are TRBV29-1 and TRBJ2-3, with D possibly being TRBD1 (5 bases). This specimen was tumor tissue, taken before atezolizumab (anti-PD-L1) treatment. CDR3 region: CSVDQGNTDTQYF. DNA for the CDR3: TGCAGCGTAGATCAGGGAAACACAGATACGCAGTATTTT.